This T cell receptor (beta chain) was profiled in a study of CD8 T cells in Susac syndrome. This clonotype was seen only once. Bulk CD8+ and CD4+ cells came from magnetic negative isolation; CD8+ TEMRA by FACS. Germline V gives CDR1 MDHEN, CDR2 SYDVKM. There are 15 residues in the CDR3. The V gene end was trimmed by 6 bases and the J gene end by 3 bases; junction bases not matched to a gene: 9. Random hexamers were used to reverse transcribe an amount of about 0.45 to 1 ug RNA. TCRdb independently ran MiXCR on the immunoSEQ multiplex PCR reads; one entry per CDR3 protein. The table lists tens of thousands of distinct CDR3 sequences, 90% to 95% of them singletons, with roughly 0.16% in the top ten.

The sequenced material came from CD4+ T cells from PBMCs. This receptor was taken from a human donor with Susac syndrome. The chain couples TRBV28 to TRBJ2-7; 9 bases fit TRBD1. This chain's CDR3 is CASSAPGTGNYEQYF. The DNA of the CDR3 is TGTGCCAGCAGCGCTCCCGGGACAGGGAACTACGAGCAGTACTTC.